These 23 T cell receptor beta chains were sequenced from one sample in a study of PD-1 blockade in classical Hodgkin lymphoma. Produced via immunoSEQ multiplex PCR; TCRdb's table is partial and in-frame only. The data show fewer than 55,000 clones, roughly 78% seen once. Time point reported: cycle 4 day 1 (C4D1), after six to seven weeks of nivolumab. Relapses following autologous stem cell transplantation were seen in all patients, with brentuximab vedotin exposure varying. The sequencing here drew on peripheral blood mononuclear cells (PBMCs), taken before the fourth cycle of nivolumab. The origin of the receptors is a human donor with classical Hodgkin lymphoma.

The chain carries TRBV19 and TRBJ2-1; D is perhaps TRBD2 (6 bases). CDR1 is LNHDA, CDR2 SQIVND, per germline (reference sequence). V lost 5 bases, J lost 7 bases, and 18 bases lay in between. The CDR3 totals 15 residues. This CDR3 reads CASSDFRLGLNEQFF. The CDR3 DNA reads as TGTGCCAGTAGTGACTTTAGACTAGGCCTAAATGAGCAGTTCTTC.

The genes are TRBV6-5 and TRBJ1-1; 8 bases fit TRBD1. With V trimmed by 5 bases and J by 2 bases, 7 bases remained unmatched. The germline gives CDR1 MNHEY, CDR2 SVGAGI. The CDR3 is made up of 15 amino acids. The CDR3 reads CASSLRQGSNTEAFF. CDR3 bases: TGTGCCAGCAGTCTTCGACAGGGGTCAAACACTGAAGCTTTCTTT.

V usage is TRBV19 and J usage is TRBJ1-3; D is perhaps TRBD1 (6 bases). The germline V and J ends were trimmed by 3 bases and 1 base, with 10 bases remaining between them. CDR3 length equals 15 residues. Germline CDR1 LNHDA, CDR2 SQIVND (reference sequence). In DNA, the CDR3 is TGTGCCAGTAGTATCGGACAGTATTCTGGAAACACCATATATTTT. As protein: CASSIGQYSGNTIYF.

This chain connects TRBV5-5 to TRBJ2-7; tentatively, D is TRBD2 (6 bases). Germline-derived CDR1 and CDR2 are SGHKS and YYEKEE (reference sequence). The CDR3 is 15 amino acids. The germline V and J ends were trimmed by 1 base and 7 bases, with 18 bases remaining between them. CDR3 coding DNA: TGTGCCAGCAGCTTGACCGCTCTGGGTCGGGGGGAGCAGTACTTC. It is translated as CASSLTALGRGEQYF.

The chain carries TRBV4-3 and TRBJ2-5; a possible D gene is TRBD1 (6 bases). The CDR3 has 18 residues. Germline V CDR1 and CDR2: LGHNA, YSLEER. Trimming left V 4 bases short and J 2 bases short, with 23 bases between. CDR3 sequence: CASSRGTFPEGGQETQYF. In nucleotides, the CDR3 is TGCGCCAGCAGCCGGGGGACATTCCCCGAAGGGGGTCAAGAGACCCAGTACTTC.

V and J are TRBV2 and TRBJ2-1; a possible D gene is TRBD1 (6 bases). Germline-derived CDR1 and CDR2 are SNHLY and FYNNEI. The CDR3 runs to 16 residues. Trimming took 10 bases from V and 4 from J, leaving 23 bases between them. CDR3 sequence (DNA): TGTGCCACCAAACGTATATCAGGGGTGGGTTACAATGAGCAGTTCTTC. Translating gives CATKRISGVGYNEQFF.

V usage is TRBV7-2 and J usage is TRBJ2-5; 8 bases agree with TRBD1. The CDR3 is 14 amino acids. Germline V CDR1 and CDR2: SGHTA, FQGNSA. V gave up 3 bases and J gave up 4 bases; unmatched junction bases: 4. CDR3 region: CASSLATGVETQYF. CDR3 nucleotides: TGTGCCAGCAGCTTGGCGACAGGGGTAGAGACCCAGTACTTC. Full variable domain (outside the CDR3, taken from reference TRBV7-2 and TRBJ2-5): GAGVSQSPSNKVTEKGKDVELRCDPISGHTALYWYRQSLGQGLEFLIYFQGNSAPDKSGLPSDRFSAERTGGSVSTLTIQRTQQEDSAVYLCASSLATGVETQYFGPGTRLLVL.

The chain couples TRBV11-3 to TRBJ1-1; D ambiguous. Germline V gives CDR1 SGHNT, CDR2 YENEEA. V was cut by 3 bases and J by 1 base, with 6 bases left in between. This CDR3 contains 13 residues. The CDR3 region has the DNA TGTGCCAGCAGCTTCAATGCGAACACTGAAGCTTTCTTT. It specifies CASSFNANTEAFF.

This clone was seen only a few times. The chain joins TRBV19 to TRBJ1-1; D is uncertain. CDR1 and CDR2 (germline): LNHDA, SQIVND (reference sequence). This CDR3 is 14 amino acids long. The V and J ends lost 6 bases and 0 bases respectively, with 11 bases between them. The CDR3 sequence: CASRIPGMNTEAFF. The CDR3 DNA reads as TGTGCCAGTAGGATCCCCGGAATGAACACTGAAGCTTTCTTT.

The chain couples TRBV19 to TRBJ2-7; D gene uncertain. The CDR3 loop spans 13 amino acids. With 5 bases removed from V and 4 bases from J, the gap between germline ends came to 12 bases. Germline values: CDR1 LNHDA, CDR2 SQIVND (reference sequence). The CDR3 bases are TGTGCCAGTAGTCCCCCCCAGAATTACGAGCAGTACTTC. Translating gives CASSPPQNYEQYF.

About this clone itself: One junction end does not reproduce the germline sequence, and a read error may be involved. The chain has TRBV11-3 and TRBJ2-2; D not resolved. Per germline, CDR1 SGHNT and CDR2 YENEEA. The CDR3 loop spans 14 amino acids. DNA of the CDR3: TGTGCCAGCTGCTTGACGGGCTCCACCGGGGAGCTGTTTTTT. Residues: CASCLTGSTGELFF.

This clone is judged medium-sized. The V and J genes are TRBV19 and TRBJ1-1; unclear D gene. Germline CDR1 is LNHDA and CDR2 is SQIVND (reference sequence). V lost 5 bases, J lost 0 bases, and 10 bases lay in between. This CDR3 contains 14 residues. The CDR3 loop reads CASSLKPMNTEAFF. CDR3 nucleotide sequence: TGTGCCAGTAGTCTCAAACCGATGAACACTGAAGCTTTCTTT.

This rearrangement joins TRBV5-1 to TRBJ2-2; a weak D match, TRBD1 (6 bases). V lost 4 bases, J lost 7 bases, and 17 bases lay in between. The V gene's germline CDR1 is SGHRS and CDR2 YFSETQ. The CDR3 consists of 15 residues. The CDR3 sequence is CASSRRTGSGGELFF. The CDR3 DNA is TGCGCCAGCAGCCGCCGAACAGGGTCGGGCGGGGAGCTGTTTTTT. The full variable domain, completed using reference TRBV5-1 and TRBJ2-2, is KAGVTQTPRYLIKTRGQQVTLSCSPISGHRSVSWYQQTPGQGLQFLFEYFSETQRNKGNFPGRFSGRQFSNSRSEMNVSTLELGDSALYLCASSRRTGSGGELFFGEGSRLTVL.

The rearrangement uses TRBV9 and TRBJ2-1, with D possibly TRBD2 on 5 matching bases. This CDR3 spans 13 amino acids. Germline loops: CDR1 SGDLS, CDR2 YYNGEE. V shed 0 bases and J shed 9 bases, with 10 bases lying between them. CDR3 sequence reads: CASSVDQRAEQFF. CDR3 in DNA: TGTGCCAGCAGCGTAGATCAGAGGGCTGAGCAGTTCTTC.

The chain links TRBV18 to TRBJ2-3; the D is unclear. The germline V gene has CDR1 KGHSH and CDR2 LQKENI. CDR3 size: 16 residues. V shed 0 bases and J shed 3 bases, with 13 bases lying between them. CDR3 in amino acids: CASSPPGPSGTDTQYF. CDR3 DNA sequence: TGTGCCAGCTCACCACCTGGACCCTCAGGTACAGATACGCAGTATTTT.

This clone showed up just a few times. The chain recombines TRBV5-1 with TRBJ1-1, with 7 nucleotides matching TRBD1. The V gene end was trimmed by 8 bases and the J gene end by 5 bases; junction bases not matched to a gene: 15. CDR1 and CDR2 from the germline V gene are SGHRS and YFSETQ. This CDR3 spans 15 amino acids. CDR3: CASEGGRQGRTEAFF. CDR3 coding DNA: TGCGCCAGTGAGGGGGGAAGACAGGGTCGGACTGAAGCTTTCTTT.

The chain uses TRBV5-1 and TRBJ1-1; 12 bases map to TRBD1. J gave up 6 bases and V 4 bases, and 7 bases lay outside the gene matches. The V gene's germline CDR1 is SGHRS and CDR2 YFSETQ. This CDR3 spans 15 amino acids. The CDR3 DNA sequence: TGCGCCAGCAGCCTTGGGGGACAGGGGGCATCTGAAGCTTTCTTT. Amino acid sequence: CASSLGGQGASEAFF.

This chain joins TRBV18 and TRBJ2-3; no firm D call. The CDR3 loop spans 12 amino acids. Germline V CDR1 and CDR2: KGHSH, LQKENI. Trimming cost V 3 bases and J 2 bases, with 3 bases left between them. The CDR3, as DNA: TGTGCCAGCTCACCCAACACAGATACGCAGTATTTT. Translation: CASSPNTDTQYF.

The chain couples TRBV6-1 to TRBJ1-2; TRBD1 is a possible D gene (6 bases). Per the germline V gene, CDR1 is MNHNS and CDR2 is SASEGT. Trimming shortened V by 8 bases and J by 4 bases, and 14 bases separated the two germline ends. The CDR3 is made up of 13 amino acids. The DNA for the CDR3 is TGTGCCAGCGCGAACAGGGAACTCTATGGCTACACCTTC. Translated: CASANRELYGYTF.

This clone was counted once. This rearrangement joins TRBV27 to TRBJ1-2; D call uncertain. CDR1 is MNHEY and CDR2 is SMNVEV in the germline V gene (reference sequence). The CDR3 contains 15 residues. V lost 5 bases, J lost 3 bases, and 16 bases lay in between. The CDR3 bases are TGTGCCAGCAGTCTAACCCCTCGGGGAGACTATGGCTACACCTTC. Translation: CASSLTPRGDYGYTF.

This sequence joins TRBV19 and TRBJ2-3; D is possibly TRBD1 (7 bases). CDR3 length equals 14 residues. Germline assignment: CDR1 LNHDA and CDR2 SQIVND (reference sequence). Trimming took 4 bases from V and 3 from J, leaving 11 bases between them. The CDR3: CASSSAGGTDTQYF. In DNA form, the CDR3 reads TGTGCCAGTAGTAGTGCAGGGGGGACAGATACGCAGTATTTT. The full variable domain, its missing parts supplied by reference TRBV19 and TRBJ2-3, is DGGITQSPKYLFRKEGQNVTLSCEQNLNHDAMYWYRQDPGQGLRLIYYSQIVNDFQKGDIAEGYSVSREKKESFPLTVTSAQKNPTAFYLCASSSAGGTDTQYFGPGTRLTVL.

This clone is classed as medium-sized. The V call is TRBV29-1, the J call TRBJ2-2; D is ambiguous. This CDR3 region has 11 residues. Germline CDR1 and CDR2: SQVTM and ANQGSEA. Trimming left V 6 bases short and J 6 bases short, with 8 bases between. The CDR3 loop reads CSVLFAGELFF. CDR3 nucleotides: TGCAGCGTCCTTTTCGCCGGGGAGCTGTTTTTT.

The chain has TRBV9 and TRBJ2-2; no firm D call. The V gene's germline CDR1 is SGDLS and CDR2 YYNGEE. The V end was cut by 1 base, the J end by 1 base, with 8 bases between. CDR3 length equals 15 residues. CDR3 protein: CASSVRAENTGELFF. CDR3 nucleotide sequence: TGTGCCAGCAGCGTAAGGGCGGAGAACACCGGGGAGCTGTTTTTT.